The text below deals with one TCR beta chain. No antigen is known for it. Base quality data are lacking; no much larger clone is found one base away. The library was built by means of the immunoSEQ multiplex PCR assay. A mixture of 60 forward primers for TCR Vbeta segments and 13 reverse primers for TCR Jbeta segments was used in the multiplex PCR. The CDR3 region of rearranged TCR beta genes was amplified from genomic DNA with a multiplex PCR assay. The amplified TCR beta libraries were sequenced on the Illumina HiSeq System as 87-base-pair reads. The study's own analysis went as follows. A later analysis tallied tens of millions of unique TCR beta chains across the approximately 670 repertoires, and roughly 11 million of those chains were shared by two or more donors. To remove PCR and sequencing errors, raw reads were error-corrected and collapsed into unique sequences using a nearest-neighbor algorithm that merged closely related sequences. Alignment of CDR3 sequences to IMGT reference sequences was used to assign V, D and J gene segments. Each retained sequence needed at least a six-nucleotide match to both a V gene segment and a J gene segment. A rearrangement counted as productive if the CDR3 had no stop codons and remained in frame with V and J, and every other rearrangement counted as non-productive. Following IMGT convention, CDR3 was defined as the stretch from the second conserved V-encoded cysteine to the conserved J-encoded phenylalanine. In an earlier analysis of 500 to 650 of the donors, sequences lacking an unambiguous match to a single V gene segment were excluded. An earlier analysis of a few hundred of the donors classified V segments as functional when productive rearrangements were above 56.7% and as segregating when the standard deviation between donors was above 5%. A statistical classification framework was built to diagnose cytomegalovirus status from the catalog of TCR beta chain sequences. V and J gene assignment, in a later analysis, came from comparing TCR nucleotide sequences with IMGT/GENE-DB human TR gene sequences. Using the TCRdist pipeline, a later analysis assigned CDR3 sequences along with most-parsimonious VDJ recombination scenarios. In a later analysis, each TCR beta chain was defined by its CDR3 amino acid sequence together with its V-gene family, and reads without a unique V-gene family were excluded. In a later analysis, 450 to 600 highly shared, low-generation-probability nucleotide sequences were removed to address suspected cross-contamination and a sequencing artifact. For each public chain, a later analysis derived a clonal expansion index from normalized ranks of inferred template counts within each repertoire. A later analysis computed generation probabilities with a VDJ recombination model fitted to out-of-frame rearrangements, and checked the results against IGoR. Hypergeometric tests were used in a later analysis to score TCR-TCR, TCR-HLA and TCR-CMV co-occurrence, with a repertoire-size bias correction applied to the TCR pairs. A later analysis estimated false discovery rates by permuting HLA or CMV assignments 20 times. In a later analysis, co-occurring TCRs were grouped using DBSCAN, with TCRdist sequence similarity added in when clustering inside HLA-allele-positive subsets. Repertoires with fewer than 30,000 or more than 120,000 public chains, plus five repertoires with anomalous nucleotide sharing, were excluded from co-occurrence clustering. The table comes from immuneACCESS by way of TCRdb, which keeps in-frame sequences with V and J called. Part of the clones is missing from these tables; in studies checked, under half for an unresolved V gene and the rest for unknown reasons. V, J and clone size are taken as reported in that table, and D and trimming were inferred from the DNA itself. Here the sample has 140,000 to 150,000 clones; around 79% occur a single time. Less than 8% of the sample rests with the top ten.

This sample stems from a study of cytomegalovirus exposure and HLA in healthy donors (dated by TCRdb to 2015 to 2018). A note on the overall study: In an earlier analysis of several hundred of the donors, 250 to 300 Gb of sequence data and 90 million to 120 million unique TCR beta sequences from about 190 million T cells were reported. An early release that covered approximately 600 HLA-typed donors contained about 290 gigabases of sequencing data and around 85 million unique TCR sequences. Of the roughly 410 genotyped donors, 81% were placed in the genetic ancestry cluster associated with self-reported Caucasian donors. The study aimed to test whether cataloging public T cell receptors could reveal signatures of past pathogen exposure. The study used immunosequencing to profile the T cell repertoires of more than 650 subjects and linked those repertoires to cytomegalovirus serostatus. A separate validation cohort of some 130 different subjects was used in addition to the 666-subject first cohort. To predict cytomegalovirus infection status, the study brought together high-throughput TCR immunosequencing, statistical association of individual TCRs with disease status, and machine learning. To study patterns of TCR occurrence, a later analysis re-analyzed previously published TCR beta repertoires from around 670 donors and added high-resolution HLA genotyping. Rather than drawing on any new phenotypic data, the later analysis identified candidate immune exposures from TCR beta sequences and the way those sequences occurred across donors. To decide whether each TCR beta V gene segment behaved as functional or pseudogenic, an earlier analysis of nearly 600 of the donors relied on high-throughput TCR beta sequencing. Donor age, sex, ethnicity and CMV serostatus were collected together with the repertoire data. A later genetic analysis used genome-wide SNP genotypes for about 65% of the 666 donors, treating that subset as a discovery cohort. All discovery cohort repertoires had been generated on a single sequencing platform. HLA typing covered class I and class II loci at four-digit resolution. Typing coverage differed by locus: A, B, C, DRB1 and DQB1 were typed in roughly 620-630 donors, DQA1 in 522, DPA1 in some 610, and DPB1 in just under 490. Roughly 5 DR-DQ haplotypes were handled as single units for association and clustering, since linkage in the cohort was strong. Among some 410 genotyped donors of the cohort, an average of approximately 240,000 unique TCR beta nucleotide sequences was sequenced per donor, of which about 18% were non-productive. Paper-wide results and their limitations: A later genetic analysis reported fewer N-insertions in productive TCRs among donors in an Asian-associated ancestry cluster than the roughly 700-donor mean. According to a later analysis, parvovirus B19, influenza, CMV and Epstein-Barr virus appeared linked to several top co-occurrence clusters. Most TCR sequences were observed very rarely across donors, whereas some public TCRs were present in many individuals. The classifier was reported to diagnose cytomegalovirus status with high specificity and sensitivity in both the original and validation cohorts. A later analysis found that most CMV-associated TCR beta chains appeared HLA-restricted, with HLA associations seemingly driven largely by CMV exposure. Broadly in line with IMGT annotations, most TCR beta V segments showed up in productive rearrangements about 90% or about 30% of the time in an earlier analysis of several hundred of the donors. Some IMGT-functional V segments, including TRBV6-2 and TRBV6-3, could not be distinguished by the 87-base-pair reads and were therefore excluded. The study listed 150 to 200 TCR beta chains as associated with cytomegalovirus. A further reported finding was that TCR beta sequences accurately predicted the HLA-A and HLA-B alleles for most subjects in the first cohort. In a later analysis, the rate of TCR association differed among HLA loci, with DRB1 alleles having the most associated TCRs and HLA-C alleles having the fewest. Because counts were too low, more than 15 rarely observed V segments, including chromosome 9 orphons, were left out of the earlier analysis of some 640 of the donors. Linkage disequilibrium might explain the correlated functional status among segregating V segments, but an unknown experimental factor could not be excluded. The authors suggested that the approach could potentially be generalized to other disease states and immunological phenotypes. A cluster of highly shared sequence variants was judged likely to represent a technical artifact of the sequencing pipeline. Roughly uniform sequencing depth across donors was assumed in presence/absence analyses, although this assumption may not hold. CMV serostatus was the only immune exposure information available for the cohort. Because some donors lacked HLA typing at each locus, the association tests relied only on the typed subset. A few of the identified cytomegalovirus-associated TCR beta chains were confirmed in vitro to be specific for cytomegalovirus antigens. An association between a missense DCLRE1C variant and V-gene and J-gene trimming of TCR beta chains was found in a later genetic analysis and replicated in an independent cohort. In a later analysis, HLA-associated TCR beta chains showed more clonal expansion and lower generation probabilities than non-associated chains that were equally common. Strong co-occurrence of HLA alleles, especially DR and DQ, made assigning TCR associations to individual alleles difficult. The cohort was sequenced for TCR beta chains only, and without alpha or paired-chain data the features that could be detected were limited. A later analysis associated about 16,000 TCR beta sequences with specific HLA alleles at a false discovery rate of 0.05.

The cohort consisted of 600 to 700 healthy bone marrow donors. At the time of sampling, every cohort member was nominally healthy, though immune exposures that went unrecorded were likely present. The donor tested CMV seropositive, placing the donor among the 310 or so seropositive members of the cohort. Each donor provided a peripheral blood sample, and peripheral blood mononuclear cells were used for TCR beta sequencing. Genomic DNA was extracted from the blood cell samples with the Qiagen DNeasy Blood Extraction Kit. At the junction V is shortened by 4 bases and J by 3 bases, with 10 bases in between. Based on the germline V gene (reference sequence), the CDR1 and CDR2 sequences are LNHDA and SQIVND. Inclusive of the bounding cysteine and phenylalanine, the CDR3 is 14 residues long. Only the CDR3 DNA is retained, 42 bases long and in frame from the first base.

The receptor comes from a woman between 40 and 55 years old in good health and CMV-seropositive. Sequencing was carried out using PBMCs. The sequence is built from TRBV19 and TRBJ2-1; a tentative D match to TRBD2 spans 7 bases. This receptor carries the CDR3 CASSSGGVYNEQFF. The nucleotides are TGTGCCAGTAGTAGCGGGGGCGTCTACAATGAGCAGTTCTTC.